A selection of T cell receptor beta chains follows, all from one sample in a study of PD-L1 blockade in urothelial cancer. Some clones are missing from TCRdb's copy, which holds only in-frame ones; the method was immunoSEQ multiplex PCR. The data show tens of thousands of clones, almost 90% seen once. The specimen comprised PBMCs, sampled around atezolizumab (anti-PD-L1) treatment. These TCRs come from a man in his 60s with urothelial cancer. The CDR3 runs from the conserved cysteine through the conserved F or W. Each record gives: D gene, J gene, V gene, clone size, CDR3 protein, CDR3 DNA. The D gene is left open where the match is weak. Size tells how often a clone was seen (once, few, many) or the class of an expanded clone, and some rows leave it out.

d_call: TRBD1
j_call: TRBJ2-7
v_call: TRBV5-6
clone_size: NA
cdr3_aa: CASSLPGGYEQYF
cdr3_nt: TGTGCCAGCAGCTTGCCAGGGGGCTACGAGCAGTACTTC

d_call: TRBD1
j_call: TRBJ2-1
v_call: TRBV9
clone_size: NA
cdr3_aa: CASSGTGTGRRNNEQFF
cdr3_nt: TGTGCCAGCAGCGGAACCGGGACAGGGCGTCGTAACAATGAGCAGTTCTTC

d_call: TRBD1
j_call: TRBJ1-2
v_call: TRBV6-5
clone_size: NA
cdr3_aa: CASSNRDRYYGYTF
cdr3_nt: TGTGCCAGCAGTAACCGGGACAGGTACTATGGCTACACCTTC

d_call: TRBD1
j_call: TRBJ2-7
v_call: TRBV11-2
clone_size: NA
cdr3_aa: CASTKTGWYEQYF
cdr3_nt: TGTGCCAGCACCAAGACAGGGTGGTACGAGCAGTACTTC

d_call: TRBD2
j_call: TRBJ2-5
v_call: TRBV7-6
clone_size: NA
cdr3_aa: CASSLTSGGKETQYF
cdr3_nt: TGTGCCAGCAGCTTGACTAGCGGGGGAAAAGAGACCCAGTACTTC

d_call: NA
j_call: TRBJ1-2
v_call: TRBV5-1
clone_size: NA
cdr3_aa: CASSLNSRDGYTF
cdr3_nt: TGCGCCAGCAGCTTGAATTCTCGGGATGGCTACACCTTC

d_call: NA
j_call: TRBJ2-2
v_call: TRBV5-4
clone_size: NA
cdr3_aa: CASSSLSEMRDSANTGELFF
cdr3_nt: TGTGCCAGCAGCTCCCTAAGCGAAATGCGGGACAGCGCGAACACCGGGGAGCTGTTTTTT

d_call: NA
j_call: TRBJ1-1
v_call: TRBV18
clone_size: NA
cdr3_aa: CASSPGSSGSGTEAFF
cdr3_nt: TGTGCCAGCTCACCGGGCAGTTCGGGTTCGGGGACTGAAGCTTTCTTT

d_call: TRBD2
j_call: TRBJ2-1
v_call: TRBV5-1
clone_size: NA
cdr3_aa: CASSLGLAGIYNEQFF
cdr3_nt: TGCGCCAGCAGCTTGGGTTTAGCGGGAATTTACAATGAGCAGTTCTTC

d_call: NA
j_call: TRBJ2-7
v_call: TRBV7-9
clone_size: NA
cdr3_aa: CASSLEGVRGNYEQYF
cdr3_nt: TGTGCCAGCAGCCTAGAAGGGGTCAGGGGAAACTACGAGCAGTACTTC

d_call: TRBD1
j_call: TRBJ2-5
v_call: TRBV5-1
clone_size: NA
cdr3_aa: CASSSGTGKETQYF
cdr3_nt: TGCGCCAGCAGCTCAGGGACAGGAAAAGAGACCCAGTACTTC

d_call: NA
j_call: TRBJ2-5
v_call: TRBV6-5
clone_size: NA
cdr3_aa: CASRQQGHETQYF
cdr3_nt: TGTGCCAGCAGGCAACAGGGTCACGAGACCCAGTACTTC

d_call: NA
j_call: TRBJ2-3
v_call: TRBV7-9
clone_size: NA
cdr3_aa: CASSKTSAWTDTQYF
cdr3_nt: TGTGCCAGCAGCAAGACTTCAGCGTGGACAGATACGCAGTATTTT

d_call: NA
j_call: TRBJ2-6
v_call: TRBV7-9
clone_size: NA
cdr3_aa: CASSRNTEGVLTF
cdr3_nt: TGTGCCAGCAGCCGCAATACAGAGGGCGTCCTGACTTTC

d_call: NA
j_call: TRBJ1-2
v_call: TRBV7-6
clone_size: NA
cdr3_aa: CASSPGGEPFGYTF
cdr3_nt: TGTGCCAGCAGCCCCGGTGGGGAGCCCTTCGGCTACACCTTC

d_call: NA
j_call: TRBJ1-2
v_call: TRBV5-5
clone_size: NA
cdr3_aa: CASSFQAPEVNYGYTF
cdr3_nt: TGTGCCAGCAGCTTCCAGGCCCCCGAAGTGAACTATGGCTACACCTTC

d_call: NA
j_call: TRBJ1-5
v_call: TRBV5-1
clone_size: NA
cdr3_aa: CASSSSSGSNQPQHF
cdr3_nt: TGCGCCAGCAGCTCGAGCTCAGGGAGCAATCAGCCCCAGCATTTT

d_call: NA
j_call: TRBJ2-7
v_call: TRBV18
clone_size: NA
cdr3_aa: CASSPRWADSHYEQYF
cdr3_nt: TGTGCCAGCTCCCCCAGGTGGGCGGACTCGCACTACGAGCAGTACTTC

d_call: NA
j_call: TRBJ2-1
v_call: TRBV19
clone_size: NA
cdr3_aa: CASSISHGQNEQFF
cdr3_nt: TGTGCCAGTAGTATTTCACATGGACAGAATGAGCAGTTCTTC

d_call: TRBD1
j_call: TRBJ2-6
v_call: TRBV2
clone_size: NA
cdr3_aa: CASSPGQHSGANVLTF
cdr3_nt: TGTGCCAGCAGTCCGGGACAGCACTCTGGGGCCAACGTCCTGACTTTC

d_call: NA
j_call: TRBJ2-2
v_call: TRBV10-3
clone_size: many
cdr3_aa: CAISESHSTGELFF
cdr3_nt: TGTGCCATCAGTGAATCTCACTCCACCGGGGAGCTGTTTTTT

d_call: TRBD1
j_call: TRBJ2-1
v_call: TRBV5-1
clone_size: NA
cdr3_aa: CASKGDRANEQFF
cdr3_nt: TGCGCCAGCAAAGGGGACAGGGCAAATGAGCAGTTCTTC

d_call: TRBD1
j_call: TRBJ1-4
v_call: TRBV7-9
clone_size: NA
cdr3_aa: CASSSLQGANEKLFF
cdr3_nt: TGTGCCAGCAGCTCGTTACAGGGGGCTAATGAAAAACTGTTTTTT

d_call: NA
j_call: TRBJ1-2
v_call: TRBV19
clone_size: once
cdr3_aa: CASSIYPSGELRGYTF
cdr3_nt: TGTGCCAGTAGTATATACCCATCGGGGGAACTGAGAGGCTACACCTTC

d_call: NA
j_call: TRBJ1-6
v_call: TRBV5-1
clone_size: NA
cdr3_aa: CASSFRTENSPLHF
cdr3_nt: TGCGCCAGCAGCTTTAGGACAGAAAATTCACCCCTCCACTTT

d_call: NA
j_call: TRBJ1-4
v_call: TRBV5-8
clone_size: NA
cdr3_aa: CASSLIRDTLATNEKLFF
cdr3_nt: TGTGCCAGCAGCTTGATCCGGGACACACTAGCAACTAATGAAAAACTGTTTTTT

d_call: NA
j_call: TRBJ2-5
v_call: TRBV5-1
clone_size: NA
cdr3_aa: CASSTGIQETQYF
cdr3_nt: TGCGCCAGCAGTACAGGGATCCAGGAGACCCAGTACTTC

d_call: NA
j_call: TRBJ1-1
v_call: TRBV2
clone_size: NA
cdr3_aa: CASILDSPDLGTEAFF
cdr3_nt: TGTGCCAGCATCCTGGACAGCCCGGATCTAGGGACTGAAGCTTTCTTT

d_call: NA
j_call: TRBJ1-4
v_call: TRBV30
clone_size: NA
cdr3_aa: CAWSVQATNEKLFF
cdr3_nt: TGTGCCTGGAGTGTACAAGCAACTAATGAAAAACTGTTTTTT

d_call: TRBD1
j_call: TRBJ1-4
v_call: TRBV19
clone_size: NA
cdr3_aa: CASSINPGQGATNEKLFF
cdr3_nt: TGTGCCAGTAGTATTAATCCGGGACAGGGAGCAACTAATGAAAAACTGTTTTTT

d_call: TRBD1
j_call: TRBJ2-3
v_call: TRBV29-1
clone_size: NA
cdr3_aa: CSTIGTEGPDTQYF
cdr3_nt: TGCAGCACAATCGGGACAGAGGGTCCAGATACGCAGTATTTT

d_call: NA
j_call: TRBJ1-4
v_call: TRBV19
clone_size: NA
cdr3_aa: CASSINIPEKLFF
cdr3_nt: TGTGCCAGTAGTATAAATATCCCGGAAAAACTGTTTTTT

d_call: NA
j_call: TRBJ2-7
v_call: TRBV14
clone_size: NA
cdr3_aa: CASTGDSYEQYF
cdr3_nt: TGTGCCAGCACAGGGGACTCCTACGAGCAGTACTTC

d_call: TRBD1
j_call: TRBJ2-3
v_call: TRBV9
clone_size: NA
cdr3_aa: CASSTGRGPYGDTQYF
cdr3_nt: TGTGCCAGCAGCACCGGCAGGGGGCCTTATGGAGATACGCAGTATTTT

d_call: NA
j_call: TRBJ1-3
v_call: TRBV18
clone_size: NA
cdr3_aa: CASSPLPDSSGNTIYF
cdr3_nt: TGTGCCAGCTCACCACTTCCGGACAGCTCTGGAAACACCATATATTTT

d_call: TRBD1
j_call: TRBJ2-1
v_call: TRBV7-9
clone_size: NA
cdr3_aa: CASSIGQGDYNEQFF
cdr3_nt: TGTGCCAGCAGCATTGGACAGGGGGACTACAATGAGCAGTTCTTC

d_call: NA
j_call: TRBJ2-1
v_call: TRBV10-3
clone_size: once
cdr3_aa: CAISEVGEQFF
cdr3_nt: TGTGCCATCAGTGAGGTCGGTGAGCAGTTCTTC

d_call: TRBD1
j_call: TRBJ1-5
v_call: TRBV6-6
clone_size: NA
cdr3_aa: CASRGTESNQPQHF
cdr3_nt: TGTGCCAGCAGGGGGACAGAGAGCAATCAGCCCCAGCATTTT

d_call: TRBD2
j_call: TRBJ2-2
v_call: TRBV27
clone_size: NA
cdr3_aa: CASSLGRGGTGELFF
cdr3_nt: TGTGCCAGCAGTTTAGGACGGGGAGGGACCGGGGAGCTGTTTTTT

d_call: TRBD1
j_call: TRBJ2-7
v_call: TRBV6-6
clone_size: NA
cdr3_aa: CASRDRIFEDEQYF
cdr3_nt: TGTGCCAGCAGGGACAGGATCTTCGAGGACGAGCAGTACTTC

d_call: TRBD2
j_call: TRBJ2-1
v_call: TRBV6-6
clone_size: once
cdr3_aa: CASSKPGLLNEQFF
cdr3_nt: TGTGCCAGCAGCAAGCCGGGACTACTCAATGAGCAGTTCTTC

d_call: NA
j_call: TRBJ2-7
v_call: TRBV5-1
clone_size: NA
cdr3_aa: CASSLFFGYEQYF
cdr3_nt: TGCGCCAGCAGCTTGTTTTTCGGCTACGAGCAGTACTTC

d_call: TRBD1
j_call: TRBJ1-2
v_call: TRBV11-3
clone_size: NA
cdr3_aa: CASSKTGGYGYTF
cdr3_nt: TGTGCCAGCAGCAAAACAGGGGGCTATGGCTACACCTTC

d_call: NA
j_call: TRBJ1-2
v_call: TRBV6-5
clone_size: NA
cdr3_aa: CASSYFQGFNYGYTF
cdr3_nt: TGTGCCAGCAGTTACTTCCAGGGCTTTAACTATGGCTACACCTTC

d_call: NA
j_call: TRBJ2-3
v_call: TRBV5-1
clone_size: NA
cdr3_aa: CASSVRGHSTDTQYF
cdr3_nt: TGCGCCAGCAGCGTGCGGGGGCATAGCACAGATACGCAGTATTTT

d_call: TRBD1
j_call: TRBJ1-5
v_call: TRBV28
clone_size: once
cdr3_aa: CASSRQGVFNQPQHF
cdr3_nt: TGTGCCAGCAGTCGACAGGGAGTTTTCAATCAGCCCCAGCATTTT

d_call: TRBD1
j_call: TRBJ1-2
v_call: TRBV5-1
clone_size: few
cdr3_aa: CASTPTGQVGASYTF
cdr3_nt: TGCGCCAGCACTCCGACCGGACAGGTCGGGGCCTCCTACACCTTC

d_call: TRBD2
j_call: TRBJ2-1
v_call: TRBV11-3
clone_size: NA
cdr3_aa: CASSTTSGSGEQFF
cdr3_nt: TGTGCCAGCAGCACGACTAGCGGGAGCGGTGAGCAGTTCTTC

d_call: TRBD2
j_call: TRBJ2-1
v_call: TRBV5-4
clone_size: NA
cdr3_aa: CASSLSRGGLGEQFF
cdr3_nt: TGTGCCAGCAGCTTGAGTCGGGGGGGCCTAGGTGAGCAGTTCTTC

d_call: NA
j_call: TRBJ2-2
v_call: TRBV18
clone_size: NA
cdr3_aa: CASSPVSGTGELFF
cdr3_nt: TGTGCCAGCTCACCAGTCTCGGGCACCGGGGAGCTGTTTTTT

d_call: TRBD1
j_call: TRBJ1-2
v_call: TRBV5-1
clone_size: NA
cdr3_aa: CASSLDRGNYGYTF
cdr3_nt: TGCGCCAGCAGCCTGGACAGGGGAAACTATGGCTACACCTTC

d_call: TRBD1
j_call: TRBJ2-2
v_call: TRBV28
clone_size: once
cdr3_aa: CASSLPGTVGELFF
cdr3_nt: TGTGCCAGCAGTTTACCGGGGACAGTCGGGGAGCTGTTTTTT

d_call: TRBD2
j_call: TRBJ2-5
v_call: TRBV4-3
clone_size: NA
cdr3_aa: CASSQGVSGSGQETQYF
cdr3_nt: TGCGCCAGCAGCCAAGGTGTCAGCGGGAGTGGGCAAGAGACCCAGTACTTC

d_call: NA
j_call: TRBJ2-7
v_call: TRBV30
clone_size: NA
cdr3_aa: CAWSGQVRAEQYF
cdr3_nt: TGTGCCTGGAGTGGCCAGGTGAGAGCCGAGCAGTACTTC